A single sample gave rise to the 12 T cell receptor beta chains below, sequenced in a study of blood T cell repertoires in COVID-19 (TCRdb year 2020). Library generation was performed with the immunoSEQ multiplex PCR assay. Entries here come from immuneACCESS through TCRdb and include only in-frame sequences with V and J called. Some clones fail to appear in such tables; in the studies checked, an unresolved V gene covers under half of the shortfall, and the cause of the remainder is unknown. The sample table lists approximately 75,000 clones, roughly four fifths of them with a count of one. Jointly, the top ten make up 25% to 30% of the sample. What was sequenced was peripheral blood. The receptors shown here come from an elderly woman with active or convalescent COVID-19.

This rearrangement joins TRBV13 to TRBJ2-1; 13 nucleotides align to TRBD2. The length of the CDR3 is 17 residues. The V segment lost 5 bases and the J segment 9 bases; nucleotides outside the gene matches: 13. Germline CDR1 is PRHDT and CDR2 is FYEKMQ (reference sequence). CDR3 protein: CASSPKWRLAGGVEQFF. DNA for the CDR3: TGTGCCAGCAGCCCCAAATGGAGACTAGCGGGGGGCGTTGAGCAGTTCTTC.

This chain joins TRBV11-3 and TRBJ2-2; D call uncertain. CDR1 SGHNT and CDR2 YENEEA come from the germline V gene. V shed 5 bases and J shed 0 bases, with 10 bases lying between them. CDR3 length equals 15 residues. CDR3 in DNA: TGTGCCAGCAGCCGGAGCGAGTCGAACACCGGGGAGCTGTTTTTT. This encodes CASSRSESNTGELFF.

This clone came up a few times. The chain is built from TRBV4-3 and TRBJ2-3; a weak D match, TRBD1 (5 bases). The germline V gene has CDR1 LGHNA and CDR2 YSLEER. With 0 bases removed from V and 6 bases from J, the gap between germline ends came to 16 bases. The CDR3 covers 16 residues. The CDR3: CASSQDARVVMDTQYF. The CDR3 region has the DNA TGCGCCAGCAGCCAAGATGCCAGGGTGGTAATGGATACGCAGTATTTT.

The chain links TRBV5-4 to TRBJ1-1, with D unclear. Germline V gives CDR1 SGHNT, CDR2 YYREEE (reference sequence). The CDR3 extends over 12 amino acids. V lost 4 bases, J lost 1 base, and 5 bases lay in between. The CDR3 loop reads CASSTRNTEAFF. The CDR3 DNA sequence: TGTGCCAGCAGCACAAGGAACACTGAAGCTTTCTTT.

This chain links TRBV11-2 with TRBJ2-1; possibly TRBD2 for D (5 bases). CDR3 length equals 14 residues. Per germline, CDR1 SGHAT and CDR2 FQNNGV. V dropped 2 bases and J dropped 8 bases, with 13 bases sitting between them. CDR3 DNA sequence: TGTGCCAGCAGCTTAAATACCCCCGGGGATGAGCAGTTCTTC. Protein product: CASSLNTPGDEQFF. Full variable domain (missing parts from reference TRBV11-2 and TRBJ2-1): EAGVAQSPRYKIIEKRQSVAFWCNPISGHATLYWYQQILGQGPKLLIQFQNNGVVDDSQLPKDRFSAERLKGVDSTLKIQPAKLEDSAVYLCASSLNTPGDEQFFGPGTRLTVL.

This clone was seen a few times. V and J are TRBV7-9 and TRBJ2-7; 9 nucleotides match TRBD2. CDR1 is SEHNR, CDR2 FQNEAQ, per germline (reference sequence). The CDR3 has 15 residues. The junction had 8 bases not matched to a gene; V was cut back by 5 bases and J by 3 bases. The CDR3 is CASSPSGRGGYEQYF. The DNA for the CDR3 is TGTGCCAGCAGCCCATCTGGGCGGGGGGGCTACGAGCAGTACTTC.

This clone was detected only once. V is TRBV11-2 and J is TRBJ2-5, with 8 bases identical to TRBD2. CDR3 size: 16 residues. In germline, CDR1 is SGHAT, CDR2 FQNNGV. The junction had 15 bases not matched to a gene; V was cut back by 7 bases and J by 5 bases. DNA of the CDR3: TGTGCCAGCACCCTCTTGACGGGGGGGCCTGGGGAGACCCAGTACTTC. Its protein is CASTLLTGGPGETQYF.

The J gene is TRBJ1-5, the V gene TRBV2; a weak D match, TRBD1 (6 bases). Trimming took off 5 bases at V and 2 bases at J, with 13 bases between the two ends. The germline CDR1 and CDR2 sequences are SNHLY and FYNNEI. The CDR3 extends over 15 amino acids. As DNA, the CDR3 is TGTGCCAGCAGTTATGACAGGTTGGGCAATCAGCCCCAGCATTTT. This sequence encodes CASSYDRLGNQPQHF.

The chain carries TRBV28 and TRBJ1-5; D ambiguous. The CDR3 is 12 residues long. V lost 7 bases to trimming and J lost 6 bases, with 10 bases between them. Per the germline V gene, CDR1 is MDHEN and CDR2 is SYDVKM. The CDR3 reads CASTTDSQPQHF. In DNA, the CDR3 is TGTGCCAGCACCACCGATAGTCAGCCCCAGCATTTT.

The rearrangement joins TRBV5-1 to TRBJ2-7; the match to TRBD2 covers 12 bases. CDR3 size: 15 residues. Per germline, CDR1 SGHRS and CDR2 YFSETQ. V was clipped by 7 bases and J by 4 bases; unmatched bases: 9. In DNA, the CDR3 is TGCGCCAGCCACACAGGACTAGCGGGGCTTTACGAGCAGTACTTC. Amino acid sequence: CASHTGLAGLYEQYF.

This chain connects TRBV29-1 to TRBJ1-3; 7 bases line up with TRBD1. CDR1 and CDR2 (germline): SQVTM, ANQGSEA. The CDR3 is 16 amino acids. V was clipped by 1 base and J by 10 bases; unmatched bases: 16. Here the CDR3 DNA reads TGCAGCGTTGAAGGGGGAGAGGGACAGAGCTCAGGGACCATATATTTT. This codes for CSVEGGEGQSSGTIYF. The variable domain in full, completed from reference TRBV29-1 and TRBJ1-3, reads SAVISQKPSRDICQRGTSLTIQCQVDSQVTMMFWYRQQPGQSLTLIATANQGSEATYESGFVIDKFPISRPNLTFSTLTVSNMSPEDSSIYLCSVEGGEGQSSGTIYFGEGSWLTVV.

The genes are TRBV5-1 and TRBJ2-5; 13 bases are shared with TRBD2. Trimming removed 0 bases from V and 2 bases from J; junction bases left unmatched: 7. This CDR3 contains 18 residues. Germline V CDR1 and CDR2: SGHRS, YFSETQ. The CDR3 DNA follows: TGCGCCAGCAGCTTGGGACTAGCGGGGGGTCTTGGGCAAGAGACCCAGTACTTC. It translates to CASSLGLAGGLGQETQYF.